This TCR beta chain was profiled in a study of T cells in Graves' hyperthyroidism and ophthalmopathy. The junction had 2 bases not matched to a gene; V was cut back by 3 bases and J by 2 bases. Per the germline V gene, CDR1 is MDHEN and CDR2 is SYDVKM. This CDR3 has 14 residues. The CDR3 regions of TCR beta were amplified from RNA transcripts. When the TCR CDR3 underwent first-round RT-PCR, the HTBI primer set was used. TCRdb used MiXCR to reprocess the multiplex PCR reads, holding one entry per CDR3 protein. The sample holds hundreds of thousands of distinct CDR3 sequences, less than 15% seen once. General observations from the study: Most clonotypes that expanded in the thyroid above 0.001 also showed up in blood. A 13 V-J model separated ophthalmopathy from stable hyperthyroidism. Onset of ophthalmopathy came a median 6.5 months after the model predicted it.

At least ten counts were recorded for this clonotype. The antigen remains unidentified. Hyperthyroidism of Graves' type that showed no ophthalmopathy progression within 18 months was stable. The material sequenced was blood. V and J are TRBV28 and TRBJ2-7; 9 nucleotides align to TRBD2. The receptor's source is a woman in her late teens or twenties with Graves' hyperthyroidism. The CDR3 sequence is CASSLGGRAYEQYF. In DNA, the CDR3 is TGTGCCAGCAGTTTGGGCGGGAGGGCCTACGAGCAGTACTTC.